This T cell receptor beta chain was sequenced during a study of CD8+ T cells in alopecia areata. The CDR3 has 15 amino acids. This clone was observed many times. The sequencing template was cDNA reverse transcribed from extracted RNA. Sequenced by immunoSEQ multiplex PCR; TCRdb stores in-frame clones only, minus some. Found here are roughly 64,000 clones, around 40% of them singletons; the top ten hold about 53%. This receptor was identified in a human donor with alopecia areata. Sample: NKG2D-low CD8+ T cells sorted from blood. The rearrangement joins TRBV21-1 to TRBJ1-1. TRBV21-1 is an annotated pseudogene. As DNA, the CDR3 is TGTGCCAGCAGCAAACCCGTGAGGGGTTCTACTGAAGCTTTCTTT. It yields the protein CASSKPVRGSTEAFF.